This T cell receptor beta chain was obtained from a study of lymphopenia after photon versus proton radiotherapy. Points from the study as a whole: Larger post-nadir TCR diversity loss correlated inversely with survival in deceased patients. Proton therapy kept repertoires fairly stable, unlike photons, which gained effector/memory cells. Only patients who died were analyzed for survival; proton advantage is unproven. After lymphocyte nadir, photon-treated repertoires showed oligoclonal expansion, especially CD8+ Temra.

TCRdb's copy holds only in-frame clones and misses some; the assay was immunoSEQ multiplex PCR. The table lists 20,000 to 25,000 clones, about 93% of them singletons. Comment on this clone: Antigen specificity is unknown.

The source is a woman aged 70 to 79 with pancreatic cancer. Some clones in this sample may be carry-over from other donors' samples. Material: peripheral blood, obtained from a patient treated with proton-based radiotherapy.

CDR3 loop: CASKYDTFYGYTF. CDR3 sequence (DNA): TGTGCCTCGAAATACGACACTTTCTATGGCTACACCTTC. The V call is TRBV30, the J call TRBJ1-2, with D hard to call. V lost 7 bases, J lost 4 bases, and 16 bases lay in between. Germline assignment: CDR1 GTSNPN and CDR2 SVGIG (reference sequence). The CDR3 covers 13 residues.